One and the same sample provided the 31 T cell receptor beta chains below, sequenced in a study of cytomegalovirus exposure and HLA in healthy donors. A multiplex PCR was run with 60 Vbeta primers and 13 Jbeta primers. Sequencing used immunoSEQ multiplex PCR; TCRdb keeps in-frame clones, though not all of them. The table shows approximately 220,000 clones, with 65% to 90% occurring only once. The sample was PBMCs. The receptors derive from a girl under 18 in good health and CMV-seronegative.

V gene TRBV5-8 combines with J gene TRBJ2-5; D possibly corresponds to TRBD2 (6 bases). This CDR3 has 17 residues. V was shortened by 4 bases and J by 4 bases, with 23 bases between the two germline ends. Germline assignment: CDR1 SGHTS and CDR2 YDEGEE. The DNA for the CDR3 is TGTGCCAGCAGCCGCAGGAGAGGGAGGAGGTTTTTAGAGACCCAGTACTTC. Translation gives CASSRRRGRRFLETQYF.

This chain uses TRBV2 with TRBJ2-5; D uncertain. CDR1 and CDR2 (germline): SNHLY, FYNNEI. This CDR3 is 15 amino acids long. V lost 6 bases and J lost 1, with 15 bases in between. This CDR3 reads CASRAIGVPQETQYF. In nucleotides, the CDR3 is TGTGCCAGCAGGGCTATAGGAGTTCCCCAAGAGACCCAGTACTTC.

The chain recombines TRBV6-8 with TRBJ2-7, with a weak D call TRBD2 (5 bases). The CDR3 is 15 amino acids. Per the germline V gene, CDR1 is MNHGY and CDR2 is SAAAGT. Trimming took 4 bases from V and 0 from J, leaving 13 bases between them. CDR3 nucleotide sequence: TGTGCCAGCAGTTGCGGGTACCTAAGCTCCTACGAGCAGTACTTC. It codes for CASSCGYLSSYEQYF.

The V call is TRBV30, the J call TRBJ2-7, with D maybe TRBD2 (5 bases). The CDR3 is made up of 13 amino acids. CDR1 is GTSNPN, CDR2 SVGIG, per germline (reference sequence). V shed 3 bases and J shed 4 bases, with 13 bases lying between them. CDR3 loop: CAWRSYGGYEQYF. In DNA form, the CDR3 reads TGTGCCTGGAGGTCTTACGGCGGGTACGAGCAGTACTTC.

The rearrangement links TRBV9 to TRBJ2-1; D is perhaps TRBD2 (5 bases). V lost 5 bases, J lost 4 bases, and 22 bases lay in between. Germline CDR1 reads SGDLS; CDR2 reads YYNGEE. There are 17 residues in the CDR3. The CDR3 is CASRKTNPAEEYNEQFF. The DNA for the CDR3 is TGTGCCAGCAGGAAAACAAATCCAGCGGAGGAGTACAATGAGCAGTTCTTC.

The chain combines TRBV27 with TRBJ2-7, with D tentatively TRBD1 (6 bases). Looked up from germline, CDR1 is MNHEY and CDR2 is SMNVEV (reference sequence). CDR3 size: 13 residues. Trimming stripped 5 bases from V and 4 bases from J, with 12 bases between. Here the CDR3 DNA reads TGTGCCAGCAGTCCACAGGGTCTATACGAGCAGTACTTC. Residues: CASSPQGLYEQYF.

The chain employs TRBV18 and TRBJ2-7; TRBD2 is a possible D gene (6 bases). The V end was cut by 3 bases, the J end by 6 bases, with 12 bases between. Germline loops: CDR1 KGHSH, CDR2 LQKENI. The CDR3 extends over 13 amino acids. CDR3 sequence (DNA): TGTGCCAGCTCACCCAACGTCGGGGGCGAGCAGTACTTC. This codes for CASSPNVGGEQYF. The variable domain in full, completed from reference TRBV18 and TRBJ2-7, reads NAGVMQNPRHLVRRRGQEARLRCSPMKGHSHVYWYRQLPEEGLKFMVYLQKENIIDESGMPKERFSAEFPKEGPSILRIQQVVRGDSAAYFCASSPNVGGEQYFGPGTRLTVT.

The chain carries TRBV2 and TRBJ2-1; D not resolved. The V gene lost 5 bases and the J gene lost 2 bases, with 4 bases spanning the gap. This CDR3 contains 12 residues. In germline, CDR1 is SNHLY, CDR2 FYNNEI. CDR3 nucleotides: TGTGCCAGCAGTACACCCTACAATGAGCAGTTCTTC. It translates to CASSTPYNEQFF.

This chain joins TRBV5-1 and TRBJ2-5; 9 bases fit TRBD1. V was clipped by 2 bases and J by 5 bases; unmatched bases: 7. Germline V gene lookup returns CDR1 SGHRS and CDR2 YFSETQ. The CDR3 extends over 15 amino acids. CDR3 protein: CASSLRTGAGETQYF. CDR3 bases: TGCGCCAGCAGCTTAAGGACAGGGGCGGGGGAGACCCAGTACTTC.

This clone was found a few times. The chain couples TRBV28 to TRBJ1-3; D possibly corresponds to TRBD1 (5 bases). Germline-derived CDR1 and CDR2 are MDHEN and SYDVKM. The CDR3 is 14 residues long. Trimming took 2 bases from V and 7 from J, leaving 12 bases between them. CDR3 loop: CASSLGGVVNTIYF. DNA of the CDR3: TGTGCCAGCAGTTTAGGGGGGGTTGTGAACACCATATATTTT. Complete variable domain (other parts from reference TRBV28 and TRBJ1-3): DVKVTQSSRYLVKRTGEKVFLECVQDMDHENMFWYRQDPGLGLRLIYFSYDVKMKEKGDIPEGYSVSREKKERFSLILESASTNQTSMYLCASSLGGVVNTIYFGEGSWLTVV.

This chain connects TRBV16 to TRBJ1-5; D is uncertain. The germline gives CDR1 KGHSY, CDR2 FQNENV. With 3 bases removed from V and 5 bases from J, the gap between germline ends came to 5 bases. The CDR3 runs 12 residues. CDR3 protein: CASSQSDQPQHF. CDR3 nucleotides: TGTGCCAGCAGCCAGTCTGATCAGCCCCAGCATTTT.

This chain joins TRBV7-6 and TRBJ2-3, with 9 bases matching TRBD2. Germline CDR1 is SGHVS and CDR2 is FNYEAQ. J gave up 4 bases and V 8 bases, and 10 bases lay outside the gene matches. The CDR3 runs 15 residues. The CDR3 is CASAHAGGLADTQYF. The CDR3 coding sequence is TGTGCCAGCGCCCACGCGGGAGGGCTTGCAGATACGCAGTATTTT. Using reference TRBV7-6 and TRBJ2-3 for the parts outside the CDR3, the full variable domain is GAGVSQSPRYKVTKRGQDVALRCDPISGHVSLYWYRQALGQGPEFLTYFNYEAQQDKSGLPNDRFSAERPEGSISTLTIQRTEQRDSAMYRCASAHAGGLADTQYFGPGTRLTVL.

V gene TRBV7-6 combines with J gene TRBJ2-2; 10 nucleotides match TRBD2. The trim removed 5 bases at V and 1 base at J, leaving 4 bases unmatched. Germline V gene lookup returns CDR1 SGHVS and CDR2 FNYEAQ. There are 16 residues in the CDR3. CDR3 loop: CASSQRLAGNTGELFF. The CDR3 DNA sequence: TGTGCCAGCAGCCAGAGACTAGCGGGGAACACCGGGGAGCTGTTTTTT.

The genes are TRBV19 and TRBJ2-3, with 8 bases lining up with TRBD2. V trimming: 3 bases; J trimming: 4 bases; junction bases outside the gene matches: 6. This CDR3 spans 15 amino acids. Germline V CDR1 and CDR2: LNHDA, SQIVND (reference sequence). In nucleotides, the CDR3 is TGTGCCAGTAGTATCGGGGCCGGGGGGGCAGATACGCAGTATTTT. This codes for CASSIGAGGADTQYF.

The CDR3: CASRLAGGPGEQFF. The CDR3 DNA reads as TGTGCCAGCCGGCTAGCGGGAGGGCCGGGTGAGCAGTTCTTC. V gene TRBV6-5 combines with J gene TRBJ2-1, with 12 bases aligning to TRBD2. Trimming took 8 bases from V and 9 from J; bases not matched to a gene: 8. This CDR3 is 14 amino acids long. Per the germline V gene, CDR1 is MNHEY and CDR2 is SVGAGI.

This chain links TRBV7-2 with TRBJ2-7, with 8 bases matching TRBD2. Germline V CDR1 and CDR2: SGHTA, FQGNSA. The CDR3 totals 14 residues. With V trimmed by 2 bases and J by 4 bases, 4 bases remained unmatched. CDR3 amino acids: CASSLTSGPYEQYF. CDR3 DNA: TGTGCCAGCAGCTTAACTAGCGGACCGTACGAGCAGTACTTC.

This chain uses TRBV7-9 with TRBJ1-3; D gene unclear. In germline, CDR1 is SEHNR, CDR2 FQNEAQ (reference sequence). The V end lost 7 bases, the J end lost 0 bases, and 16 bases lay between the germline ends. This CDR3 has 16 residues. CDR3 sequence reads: CASNLIGVLSGNTIYF. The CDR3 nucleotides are TGTGCCAGCAATTTGATCGGGGTGCTCTCTGGAAACACCATATATTTT.

The CDR3 coding sequence is TGTGCCAGCAGTTTACCTAGCGGGGGAGTCCAAGAGACCCAGTACTTC. It translates to CASSLPSGGVQETQYF. This chain uses TRBV28 with TRBJ2-5, with 10 bases that match TRBD2. Germline V gene sequence: CDR1 MDHEN, CDR2 SYDVKM. The CDR3 is 16 residues long. J lost 1 base, V lost 2 bases, and 4 bases had no gene match.

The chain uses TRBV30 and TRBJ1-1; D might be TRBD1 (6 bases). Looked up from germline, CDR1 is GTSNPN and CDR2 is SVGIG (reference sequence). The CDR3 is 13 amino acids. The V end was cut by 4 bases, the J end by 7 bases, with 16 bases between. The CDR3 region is CAWKLKGQSEAFF. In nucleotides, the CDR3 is TGTGCCTGGAAACTAAAAGGACAGAGTGAAGCTTTCTTT.

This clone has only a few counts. CDR3 DNA sequence: TGTGCCAGCAGTTTAAAGGCGGGAGGGCGCCACGAGCAGTACTTC. Protein product: CASSLKAGGRHEQYF. The genes are TRBV27 and TRBJ2-7; 9 bases map to TRBD2. Germline-derived CDR1 and CDR2 are MNHEY and SMNVEV (reference sequence). The junction had 7 bases not matched to a gene; V was cut back by 2 bases and J by 5 bases. This CDR3 spans 15 amino acids.

The chain's CDR3 is CASSLASGLQDTQYF. CDR3 bases: TGTGCCAGCAGCTTGGCTAGCGGGTTGCAAGATACGCAGTATTTT. The chain joins TRBV7-9 to TRBJ2-3; 8 bases align to TRBD2. Trimming took 3 bases from V and 5 from J; bases not matched to a gene: 7. Germline loops: CDR1 SEHNR, CDR2 FQNEAQ (reference sequence). CDR3 length equals 15 residues.

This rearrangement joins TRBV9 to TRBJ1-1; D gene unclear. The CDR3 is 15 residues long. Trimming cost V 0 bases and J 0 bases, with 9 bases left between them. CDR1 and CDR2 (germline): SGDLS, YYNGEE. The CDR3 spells CASSVGPDMNTEAFF. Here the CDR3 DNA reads TGTGCCAGCAGCGTAGGACCAGACATGAACACTGAAGCTTTCTTT. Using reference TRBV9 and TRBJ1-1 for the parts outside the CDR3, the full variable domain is DSGVTQTPKHLITATGQRVTLRCSPRSGDLSVYWYQQSLDQGLQFLIQYYNGEERAKGNILERFSAQQFPDLHSELNLSSLELGDSALYFCASSVGPDMNTEAFFGQGTRLTVV.

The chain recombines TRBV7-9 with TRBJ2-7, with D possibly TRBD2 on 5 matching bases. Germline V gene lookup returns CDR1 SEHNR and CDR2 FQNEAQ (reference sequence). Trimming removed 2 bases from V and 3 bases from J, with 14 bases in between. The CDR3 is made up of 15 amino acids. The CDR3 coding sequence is TGTGCCAGCAGCTTATCGGGGAGAGGGCACTACGAGCAGTACTTC. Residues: CASSLSGRGHYEQYF.

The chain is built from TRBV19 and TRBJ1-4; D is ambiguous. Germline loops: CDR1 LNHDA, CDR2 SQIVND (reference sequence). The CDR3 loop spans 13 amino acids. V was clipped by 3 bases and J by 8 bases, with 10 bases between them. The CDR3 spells CASSIEVSEKLFF. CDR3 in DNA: TGTGCCAGTAGTATTGAGGTTTCCGAAAAACTGTTTTTT.

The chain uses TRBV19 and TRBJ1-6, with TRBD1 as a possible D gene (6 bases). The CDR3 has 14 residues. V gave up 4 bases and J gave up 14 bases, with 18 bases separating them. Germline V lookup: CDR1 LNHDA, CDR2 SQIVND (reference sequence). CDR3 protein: CASSTVGQRGSLHF. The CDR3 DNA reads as TGTGCCAGTAGTACGGTGGGACAAAGGGGGTCCCTCCACTTT.

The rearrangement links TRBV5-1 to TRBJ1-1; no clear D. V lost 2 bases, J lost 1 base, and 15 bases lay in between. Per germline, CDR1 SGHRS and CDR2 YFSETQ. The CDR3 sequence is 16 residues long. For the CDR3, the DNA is TGCGCCAGCAGCTTTCAAGCAGGCATCTCGAACACTGAAGCTTTCTTT. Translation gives CASSFQAGISNTEAFF.

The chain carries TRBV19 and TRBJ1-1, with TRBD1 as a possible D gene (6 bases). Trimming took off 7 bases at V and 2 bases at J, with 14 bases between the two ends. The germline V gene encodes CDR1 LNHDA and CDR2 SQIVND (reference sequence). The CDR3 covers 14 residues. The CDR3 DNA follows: TGTGCCAGTACCCAGGGGAGGGTAAACACTGAAGCTTTCTTT. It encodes CASTQGRVNTEAFF.

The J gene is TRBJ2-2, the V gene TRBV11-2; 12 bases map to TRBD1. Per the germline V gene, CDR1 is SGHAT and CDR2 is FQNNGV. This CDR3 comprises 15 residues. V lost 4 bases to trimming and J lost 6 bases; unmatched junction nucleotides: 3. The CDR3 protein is CASSSRDRGPGELFF. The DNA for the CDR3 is TGTGCCAGCAGCTCGAGGGACAGGGGGCCCGGGGAGCTGTTTTTT.

The DNA for the CDR3 is TGTGCCAGCAGTGAAGGTGGCAACAGGGCTGAAGAGACCCAGTACTTC. Translation gives CASSEGGNRAEETQYF. This rearrangement joins TRBV6-1 to TRBJ2-5, with D maybe TRBD1 (6 bases). This CDR3 is 16 amino acids long. The germline V gene encodes CDR1 MNHNS and CDR2 SASEGT. V lost 1 base to trimming and J lost 3 bases, with 15 bases between them.

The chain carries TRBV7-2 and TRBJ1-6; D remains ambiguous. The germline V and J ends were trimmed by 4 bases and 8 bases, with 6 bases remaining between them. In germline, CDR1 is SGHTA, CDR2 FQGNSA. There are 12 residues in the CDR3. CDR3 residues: CASSSPYSPLHF. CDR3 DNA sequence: TGTGCCAGCAGCTCCCCCTATTCACCCCTCCACTTT.

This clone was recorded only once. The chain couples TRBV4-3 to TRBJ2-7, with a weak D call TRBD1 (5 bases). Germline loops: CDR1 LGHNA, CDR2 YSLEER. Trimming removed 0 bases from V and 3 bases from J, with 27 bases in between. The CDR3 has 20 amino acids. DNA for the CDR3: TGCGCCAGCAGCCAAGATAGGGGTAGAGATCCGGTAAAAGAATTCTACGAGCAGTACTTC. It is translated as CASSQDRGRDPVKEFYEQYF.